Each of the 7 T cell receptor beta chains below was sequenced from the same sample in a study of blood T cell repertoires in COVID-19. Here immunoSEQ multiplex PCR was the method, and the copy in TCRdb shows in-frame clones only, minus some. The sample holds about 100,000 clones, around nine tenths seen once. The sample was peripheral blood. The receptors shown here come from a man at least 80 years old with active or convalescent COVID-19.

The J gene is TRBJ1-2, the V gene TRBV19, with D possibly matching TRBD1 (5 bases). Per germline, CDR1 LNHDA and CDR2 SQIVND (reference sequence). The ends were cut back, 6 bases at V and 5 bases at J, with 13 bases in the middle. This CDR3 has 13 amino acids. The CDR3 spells CASRSGGVYGYTF. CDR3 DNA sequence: TGTGCCAGTAGATCTGGAGGGGTGTATGGCTACACCTTC. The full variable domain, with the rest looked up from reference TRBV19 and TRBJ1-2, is DGGITQSPKYLFRKEGQNVTLSCEQNLNHDAMYWYRQDPGQGLRLIYYSQIVNDFQKGDIAEGYSVSREKKESFPLTVTSAQKNPTAFYLCASRSGGVYGYTFGSGTRLTVV.

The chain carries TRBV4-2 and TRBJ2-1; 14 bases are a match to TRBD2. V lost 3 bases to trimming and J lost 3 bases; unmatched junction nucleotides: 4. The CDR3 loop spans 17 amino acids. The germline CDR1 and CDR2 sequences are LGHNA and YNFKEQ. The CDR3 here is CASSQGLAGDDYNEQFF. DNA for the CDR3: TGTGCCAGCAGCCAGGGACTAGCGGGAGATGACTACAATGAGCAGTTCTTC.

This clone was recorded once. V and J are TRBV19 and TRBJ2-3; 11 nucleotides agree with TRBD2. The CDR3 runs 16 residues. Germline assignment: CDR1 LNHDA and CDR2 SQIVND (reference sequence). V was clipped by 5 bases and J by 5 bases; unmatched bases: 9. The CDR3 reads CASSPVTSGKVDTQYF. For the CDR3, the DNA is TGTGCCAGTAGTCCTGTGACTAGCGGGAAGGTAGATACGCAGTATTTT.

This CDR3 is CASTPSGSGANVLTF. The CDR3 DNA is TGTGCCAGCACCCCTAGCGGCTCTGGGGCCAACGTCCTGACTTTC. The chain links TRBV6-5 to TRBJ2-6, with 7 bases matching TRBD2. Germline V lookup: CDR1 MNHEY, CDR2 SVGAGI. The CDR3 has 15 amino acids. V dropped 7 bases and J dropped 0; count of bases not matched to a gene: 3.

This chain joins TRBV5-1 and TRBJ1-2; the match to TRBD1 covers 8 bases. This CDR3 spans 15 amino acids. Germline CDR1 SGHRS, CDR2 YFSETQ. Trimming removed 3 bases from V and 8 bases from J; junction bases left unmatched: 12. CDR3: CASSWDRPDRYGYTF. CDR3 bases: TGCGCCAGCAGCTGGGACAGGCCAGACCGGTACGGCTACACCTTC.

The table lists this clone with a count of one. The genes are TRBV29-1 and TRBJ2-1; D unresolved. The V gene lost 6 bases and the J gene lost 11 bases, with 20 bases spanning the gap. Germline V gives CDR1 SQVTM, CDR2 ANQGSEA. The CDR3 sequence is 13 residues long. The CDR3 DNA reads TGCAGCGTCGACACGCTATACAGAGACAAGCAGTTCTTC. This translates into CSVDTLYRDKQFF.

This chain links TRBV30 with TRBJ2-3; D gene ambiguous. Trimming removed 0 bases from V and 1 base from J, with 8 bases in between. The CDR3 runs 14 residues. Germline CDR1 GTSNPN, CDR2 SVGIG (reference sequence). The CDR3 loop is CAWSVNYRTDTQYF. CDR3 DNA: TGTGCCTGGAGTGTAAACTACCGCACAGATACGCAGTATTTT. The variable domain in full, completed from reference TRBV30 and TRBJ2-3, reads SQTIHQWPATLVQPVGSPLSLECTVEGTSNPNLYWYRQAAGRGLQLLFYSVGIGQISSEVPQNLSASRPQDRQFILSSKKLLLSDSGFYLCAWSVNYRTDTQYFGPGTRLTVL.